One sample yielded the 19 T cell receptor beta chains listed below, sequenced in a study of early T cells in non-severe SARS-CoV-2 infection. TCRdb re-called the 5' RACE reads through MiXCR, storing one row per CDR3 protein. The table lists approximately 50,000 distinct CDR3 sequences, 9.5% to 12% of them singletons. Sequencing input: whole blood. The origin of the receptors is an adult who was a healthcare worker with PCR-confirmed SARS-CoV-2 infection or an uninfected control (not recorded which).

This clonotype was detected a few times. The rearrangement joins TRBV6-2 or TRBV6-3 to TRBJ2-5; a weak D match, TRBD1 (5 bases). The CDR3 has 11 residues. CDR1 is MNHEY and CDR2 is SVGEGT in the germline V gene. Trimming removed 9 bases from V and 2 bases from J, with 7 bases in between. CDR3 bases: TGTGCCAGAAGACAGCAAGAGACCCAGTACTTC. Its translation is CARRQQETQYF.

This clonotype showed up just a few times. This rearrangement joins TRBV29-1 to TRBJ1-1; D is ambiguous. Per the germline V gene, CDR1 is SQVTM and CDR2 is ANQGSEA. Trimming left V 5 bases short and J 4 bases short, with 5 bases between. The CDR3 length is 10 residues. The CDR3 loop reads CSVTSTEAFF. The CDR3 coding sequence is TGCAGCGTTACCAGCACTGAAGCTTTCTTT.

In this sample, this clonotype turned up many times. The chain couples TRBV2 to TRBJ1-6; D call uncertain. V was pared by 6 bases and J by 7 bases, with 10 bases between. The CDR3 length is 13 residues. Germline V CDR1 and CDR2: SNHLY, FYNNEI. The CDR3 here is CASSGEGNSPLHF. In nucleotides, the CDR3 is TGTGCCAGCAGCGGGGAAGGGAATTCACCCCTCCACTTT.

This clonotype was seen at least ten times. The chain has TRBV6-6 and TRBJ1-2; no clear D gene. From germline, CDR1 is MNHNY and CDR2 SVGAGI (reference sequence). The CDR3 is made up of 13 amino acids. V gave up 2 bases and J gave up 2 bases, with 6 bases separating them. The CDR3 protein is CASSYVQNYGYTF. In DNA, the CDR3 is TGTGCCAGCAGTTACGTACAGAACTATGGCTACACCTTC.

This clonotype was recorded at least ten times. The chain couples TRBV7-3 to TRBJ2-1; perhaps TRBD1 as D (6 bases). CDR1 is SGHTA and CDR2 is FQGTGA in the germline V gene. The CDR3 runs to 13 residues. Trimming took off 5 bases at V and 8 bases at J, with 13 bases between the two ends. The CDR3 DNA reads TGTGCCAGCAGCACCGGGGACATCGATGAGCAGTTCTTC. Protein product: CASSTGDIDEQFF.

As concerns this clonotype: A much larger clonotype is one base distant, so this may be a read error. The missing conserved phenylalanine or tryptophan at the end of this CDR3 makes a read error likely. The chain links TRBV7-9 to TRBJ2-1; D is uncertain. The CDR3 contains 12 residues. Germline CDR1 and CDR2: SEHNR and FQNEAQ (reference sequence). Trimming took 5 bases from V and 8 from J, leaving 10 bases between them. CDR3 protein: CASSRVTDEQFL. As DNA, the CDR3 is TGTGCCAGCAGCCGAGTTACGGATGAGCAGTTCCTC.

The rearrangement uses TRBV28 and TRBJ2-7; weak D call: TRBD2 (6 bases). The CDR3 runs to 13 residues. In germline, CDR1 is MDHEN, CDR2 SYDVKM. V was clipped by 5 bases and J by 7 bases, with 15 bases between them. CDR3 nucleotide sequence: TGTGCCAGCAGTCTCCCGGGACTTCCGGAGCAGTACTTC. Its protein product is CASSLPGLPEQYF.

About this clonotype itself: Just one base apart from a much larger clone, this may be a read error. The chain couples TRBV7-9 to TRBJ2-1; no clear D. Germline CDR1 SEHNR, CDR2 FQNEAQ (reference sequence). CDR3 size: 10 residues. The CDR3 coding sequence is TGTGTCAGCGAGTACAATGAGCAGTTCTTC. Encoded protein: CVSEYNEQFF.

The J gene is TRBJ1-6, the V gene TRBV4-1, with D perhaps matching TRBD1 (6 bases). The V gene lost 1 base and the J gene lost 7 bases, with 14 bases spanning the gap. Germline V gene lookup returns CDR1 MGHRA and CDR2 YSYEKL. The CDR3 has 16 amino acids. CDR3 sequence reads: CASSQGGARSNSPLHF. CDR3 DNA: TGCGCCAGCAGCCAAGGGGGGGCAAGGTCCAATTCACCCCTCCACTTT.

Concerning this clonotype itself: A much larger clone lies one base from this, so it may be a read error. The chain has TRBV7-9 and TRBJ2-5; a weak D match, TRBD2 (6 bases). Germline lookup yields CDR1 SEHNR and CDR2 FQNEAQ (reference sequence). The CDR3 totals 13 residues. CDR3 DNA sequence: TGTGTCAGCAGCTTAGGGGAGGAAGAGACCCAGTACTTC. Translation: CVSSLGEEETQYF.

This clonotype was recorded at least ten times. This chain joins TRBV4-3 and TRBJ2-7, with D uncertain. The germline V gene encodes CDR1 LGHNA and CDR2 YSLEER. V was shortened by 0 bases and J by 7 bases, with 13 bases between the two germline ends. The CDR3 totals 14 residues. The chain's CDR3 is CASSQESRVYEQYF. The DNA of the CDR3 is TGCGCCAGCAGCCAAGAGTCCCGGGTTTATGAGCAGTACTTC.

The chain uses TRBV24-1 and TRBJ2-1, with D unresolved. Per the germline V gene, CDR1 is KGHDR and CDR2 is SFDVKD. V shed 4 bases and J shed 9 bases, with 15 bases lying between them. CDR3 length: 14 amino acids. Written as DNA, the CDR3 is TGTGCCACCAGTGACCCGTCTCGGCGCAGTGAGCAGTTCTTC. This codes for CATSDPSRRSEQFF.

The CDR3 region is CASRKGSSYNSPLHF. The CDR3 DNA reads TGTGCCAGCAGAAAAGGGAGCTCCTATAATTCACCCCTCCACTTT. This sequence joins TRBV12-3 or TRBV12-4 and TRBJ1-6; D is uncertain. The length of the CDR3 is 15 residues. The V and J ends lost 6 bases and 0 bases respectively, with 9 bases between them.

This clonotype was recorded at least ten times. V usage is TRBV29-1 and J usage is TRBJ2-1, with 13 bases matching TRBD2. From germline, CDR1 is SQVTM and CDR2 ANQGSEA. The CDR3 spans 14 residues. Germline trimming cut 6 bases from V and 6 bases from J; bases unmatched to any gene: 5. The CDR3 DNA sequence: TGCAGCGTGGGGACTAGCGGGGTGTTCAATGAGCAGTTCTTC. It specifies CSVGTSGVFNEQFF.

The sample holds many counts of this clonotype. This rearrangement joins TRBV10-3 to TRBJ2-3; 9 nucleotides agree with TRBD2. Germline trimming cut 5 bases from V and 2 bases from J; bases unmatched to any gene: 5. Germline loops: CDR1 ENHRY, CDR2 SYGVKD. The CDR3 sequence is 15 residues long. CDR3 DNA: TGTGCCATCAGTTTAGCGGGAGAGTTCACAGATACGCAGTATTTT. As protein: CAISLAGEFTDTQYF.

The rearrangement uses TRBV12-3 or TRBV12-4 and TRBJ2-5; the D gene is possibly TRBD2 (5 bases). V was cut by 3 bases and J by 5 bases, with 10 bases left in between. This CDR3 comprises 13 residues. The DNA of the CDR3 is TGTGCCAGCAGTTTGCGGGTGGCGGAGACCCAGTACTTC. It is translated as CASSLRVAETQYF.

The sample holds a few counts of this clonotype. The CDR3 region is CASSQGIGGEETQYF. Written as DNA, the CDR3 is TGTGCCAGCAGCCAAGGTATAGGGGGCGAAGAGACCCAGTACTTC. This chain links TRBV4-2 with TRBJ2-5; TRBD1 matches 7 bases. The V gene end was trimmed by 1 base and the J gene end by 3 bases; junction bases not matched to a gene: 5. This CDR3 comprises 15 residues. Germline CDR1 reads LGHNA; CDR2 reads YNFKEQ.

Only a few counts were recorded for this clonotype. The chain employs TRBV12-3 or TRBV12-4 and TRBJ1-6; D perhaps matches TRBD1 (5 bases). Between the trimmed V and J ends, which lost 3 bases and 7 bases, there was a span of 10 bases. The CDR3 is 14 residues long. This CDR3 reads CASSFQGANSPLHF. The CDR3 DNA reads TGTGCCAGCAGTTTTCAAGGGGCGAATTCACCCCTCCACTTT.

This clonotype turned up a few times. J is TRBJ2-1 and V is TRBV7-2; tentatively, D is TRBD1 or TRBD2 (5 bases each). Trimming cost V 1 base and J 0 bases, with 10 bases left between them. The CDR3 runs to 16 residues. Germline V gives CDR1 SGHTA, CDR2 FQGNSA. The CDR3 DNA follows: TGTGCCAGCAGCTTAGTAGGGGACCACTCCTACAATGAGCAGTTCTTC. This encodes CASSLVGDHSYNEQFF.